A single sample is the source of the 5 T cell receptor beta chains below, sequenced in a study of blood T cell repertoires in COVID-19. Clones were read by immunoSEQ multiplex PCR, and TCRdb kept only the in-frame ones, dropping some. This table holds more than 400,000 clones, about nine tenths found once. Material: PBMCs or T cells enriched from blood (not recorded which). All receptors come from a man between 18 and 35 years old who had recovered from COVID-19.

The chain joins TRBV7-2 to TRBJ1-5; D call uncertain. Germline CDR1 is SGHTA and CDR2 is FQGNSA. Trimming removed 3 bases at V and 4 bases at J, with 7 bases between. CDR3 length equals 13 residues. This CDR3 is CASSFTLNQPQHF. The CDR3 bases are TGTGCCAGCAGCTTCACCCTAAATCAGCCCCAGCATTTT.

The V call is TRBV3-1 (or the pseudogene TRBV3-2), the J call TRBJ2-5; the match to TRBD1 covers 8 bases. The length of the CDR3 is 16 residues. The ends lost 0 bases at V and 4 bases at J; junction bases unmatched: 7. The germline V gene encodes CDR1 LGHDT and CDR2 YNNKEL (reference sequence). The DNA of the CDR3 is TGTGCCAGCAGCCAAGAGTGGACAGGGCTAGGAGAGACCCAGTACTTC. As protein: CASSQEWTGLGETQYF.

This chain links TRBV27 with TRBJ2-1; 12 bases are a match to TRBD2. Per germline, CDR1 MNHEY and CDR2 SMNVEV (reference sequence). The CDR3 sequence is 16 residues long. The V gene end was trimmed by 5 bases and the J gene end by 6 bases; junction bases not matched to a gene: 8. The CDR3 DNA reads TGTGCCAGCAGTAAAAACCTAGCGGGAGGGCCCAATGAGCAGTTCTTC. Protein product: CASSKNLAGGPNEQFF.

The CDR3 nucleotides read TGTGCCAGCAGTAGGCCGGGACAGAGCTCCTACGAGCAGTACTTC. The encoded protein is CASSRPGQSSYEQYF. The chain combines TRBV6-5 with TRBJ2-7; 7 bases are shared with TRBD1. V dropped 5 bases and J dropped 0; count of bases not matched to a gene: 7. Germline V gene lookup returns CDR1 MNHEY and CDR2 SVGAGI. This CDR3 comprises 15 residues.

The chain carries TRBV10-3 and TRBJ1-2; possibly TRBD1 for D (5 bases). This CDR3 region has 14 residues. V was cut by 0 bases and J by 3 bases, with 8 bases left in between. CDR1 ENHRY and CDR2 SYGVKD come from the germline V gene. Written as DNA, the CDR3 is TGTGCCATCAGTGAGTCGTTCAGGGACTATGGCTACACCTTC. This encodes CAISESFRDYGYTF.